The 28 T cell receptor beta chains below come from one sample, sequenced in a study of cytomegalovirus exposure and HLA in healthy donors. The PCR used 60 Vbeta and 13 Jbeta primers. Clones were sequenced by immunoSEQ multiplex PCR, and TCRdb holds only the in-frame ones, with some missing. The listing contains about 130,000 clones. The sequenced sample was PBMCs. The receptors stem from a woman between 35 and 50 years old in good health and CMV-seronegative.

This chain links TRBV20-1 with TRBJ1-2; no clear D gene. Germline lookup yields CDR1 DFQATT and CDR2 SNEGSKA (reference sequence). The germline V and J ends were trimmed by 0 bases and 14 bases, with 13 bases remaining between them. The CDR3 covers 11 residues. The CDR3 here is CSARDSRAWTF. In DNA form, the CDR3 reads TGCAGTGCTAGAGATTCGCGCGCTTGGACCTTC.

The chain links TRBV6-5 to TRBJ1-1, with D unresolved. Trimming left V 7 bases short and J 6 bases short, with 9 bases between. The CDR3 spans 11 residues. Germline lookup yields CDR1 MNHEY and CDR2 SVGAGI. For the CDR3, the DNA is TGTGCCAGCAACCGGGGATCTGAAGCTTTCTTT. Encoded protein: CASNRGSEAFF.

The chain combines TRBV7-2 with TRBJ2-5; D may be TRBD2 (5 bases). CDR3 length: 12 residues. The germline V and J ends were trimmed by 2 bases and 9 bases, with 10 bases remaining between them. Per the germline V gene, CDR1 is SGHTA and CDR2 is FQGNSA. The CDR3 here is CASSLSAGAQYF. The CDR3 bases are TGTGCCAGCAGCTTATCCGCCGGGGCCCAGTACTTC.

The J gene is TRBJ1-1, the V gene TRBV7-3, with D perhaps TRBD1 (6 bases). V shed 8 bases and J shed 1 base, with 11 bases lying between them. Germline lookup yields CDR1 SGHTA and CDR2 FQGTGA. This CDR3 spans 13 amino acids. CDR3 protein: CASGTGPNTEAFF. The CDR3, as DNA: TGTGCCAGCGGAACAGGGCCGAACACTGAAGCTTTCTTT.

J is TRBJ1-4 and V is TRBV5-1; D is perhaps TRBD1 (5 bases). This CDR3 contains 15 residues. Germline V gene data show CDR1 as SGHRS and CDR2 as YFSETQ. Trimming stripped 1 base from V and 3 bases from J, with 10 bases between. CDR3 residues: CASSLPRVANEKLFF. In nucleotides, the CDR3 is TGCGCCAGCAGCTTGCCCAGGGTTGCTAATGAAAAACTGTTTTTT. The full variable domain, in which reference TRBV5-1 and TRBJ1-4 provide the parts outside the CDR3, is KAGVTQTPRYLIKTRGQQVTLSCSPISGHRSVSWYQQTPGQGLQFLFEYFSETQRNKGNFPGRFSGRQFSNSRSEMNVSTLELGDSALYLCASSLPRVANEKLFFGSGTQLSVL.

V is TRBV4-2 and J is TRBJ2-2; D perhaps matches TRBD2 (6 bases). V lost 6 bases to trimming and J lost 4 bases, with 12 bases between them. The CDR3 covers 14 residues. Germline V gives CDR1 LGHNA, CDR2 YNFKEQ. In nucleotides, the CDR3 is TGTGCCAGCAGTTCCCTAGCGACCACCGGGGAGCTGTTTTTT. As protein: CASSSLATTGELFF.

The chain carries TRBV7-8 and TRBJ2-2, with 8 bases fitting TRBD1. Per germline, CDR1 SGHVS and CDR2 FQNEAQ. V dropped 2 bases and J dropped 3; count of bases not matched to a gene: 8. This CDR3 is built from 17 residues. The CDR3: CASSLNPETGDTGELFF. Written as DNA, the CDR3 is TGTGCCAGCAGCTTAAATCCGGAGACAGGGGACACCGGGGAGCTGTTTTTT.

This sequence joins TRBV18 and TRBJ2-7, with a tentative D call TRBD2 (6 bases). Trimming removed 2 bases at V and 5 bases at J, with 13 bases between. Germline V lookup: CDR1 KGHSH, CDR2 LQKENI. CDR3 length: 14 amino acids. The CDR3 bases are TGTGCCAGCTCACCAGGCGGAGGGATAAACGAGCAGTACTTC. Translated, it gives CASSPGGGINEQYF.

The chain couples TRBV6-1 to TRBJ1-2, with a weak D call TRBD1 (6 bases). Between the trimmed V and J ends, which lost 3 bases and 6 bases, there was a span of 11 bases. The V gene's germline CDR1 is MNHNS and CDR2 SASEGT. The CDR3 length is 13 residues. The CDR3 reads CASSERAGDGYTF. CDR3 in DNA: TGTGCCAGCAGTGAGAGGGCAGGGGATGGCTACACCTTC.

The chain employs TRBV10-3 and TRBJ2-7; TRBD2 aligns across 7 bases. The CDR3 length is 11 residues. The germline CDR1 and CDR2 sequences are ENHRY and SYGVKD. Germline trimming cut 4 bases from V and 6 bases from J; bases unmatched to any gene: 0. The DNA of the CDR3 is TGTGCCATCAGTGCTAGCGGCGAGCAGTACTTC. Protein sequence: CAISASGEQYF.

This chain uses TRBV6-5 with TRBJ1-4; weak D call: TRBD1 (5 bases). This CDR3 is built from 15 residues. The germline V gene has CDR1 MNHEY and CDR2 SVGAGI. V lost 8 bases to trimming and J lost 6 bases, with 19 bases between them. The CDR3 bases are TGTGCCAGCCGTCGGGGCGGGGTGGGGGATGAAAAACTGTTTTTT. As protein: CASRRGGVGDEKLFF.

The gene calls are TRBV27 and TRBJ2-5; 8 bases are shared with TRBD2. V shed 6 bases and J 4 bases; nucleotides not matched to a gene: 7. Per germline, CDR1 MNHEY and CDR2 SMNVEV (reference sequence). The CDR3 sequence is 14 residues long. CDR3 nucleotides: TGTGCCAGCAGGGTCGGGGGGGCAGGAGAGACCCAGTACTTC. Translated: CASRVGGAGETQYF.

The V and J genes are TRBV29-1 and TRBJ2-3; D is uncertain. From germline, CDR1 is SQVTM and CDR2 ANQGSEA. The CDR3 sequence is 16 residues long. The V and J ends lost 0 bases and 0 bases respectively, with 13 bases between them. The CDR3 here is CSVEERPPPSTDTQYF. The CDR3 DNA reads TGCAGCGTTGAAGAGCGGCCACCTCCTAGCACAGATACGCAGTATTTT.

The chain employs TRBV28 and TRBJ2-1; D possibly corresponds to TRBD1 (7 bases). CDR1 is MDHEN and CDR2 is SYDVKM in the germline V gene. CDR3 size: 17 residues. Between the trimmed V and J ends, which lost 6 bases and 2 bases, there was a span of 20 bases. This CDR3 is CASRDYRGRETYNEQFF. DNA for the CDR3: TGTGCCAGCAGGGACTACAGGGGACGGGAAACCTACAATGAGCAGTTCTTC.

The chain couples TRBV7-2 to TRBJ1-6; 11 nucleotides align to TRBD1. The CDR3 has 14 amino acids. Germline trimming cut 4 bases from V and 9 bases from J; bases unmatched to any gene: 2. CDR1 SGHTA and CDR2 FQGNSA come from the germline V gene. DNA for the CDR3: TGTGCCAGCAGCTCGGGACAGGGGGTTTCACCCCTCCACTTT. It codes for CASSSGQGVSPLHF. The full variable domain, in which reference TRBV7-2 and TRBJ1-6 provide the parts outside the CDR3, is GAGVSQSPSNKVTEKGKDVELRCDPISGHTALYWYRQSLGQGLEFLIYFQGNSAPDKSGLPSDRFSAERTGGSVSTLTIQRTQQEDSAVYLCASSSGQGVSPLHFGNGTRLTVT.

CDR3 sequence: CASSFTREREQFF. The CDR3 coding sequence is TGTGCCAGCAGCTTCACCCGTGAGCGGGAACAGTTCTTC. V is TRBV7-6 and J is TRBJ2-1; 7 nucleotides line up with TRBD2. Germline-derived CDR1 and CDR2 are SGHVS and FNYEAQ. V dropped 3 bases and J dropped 13; count of bases not matched to a gene: 9. The CDR3 runs to 13 residues.

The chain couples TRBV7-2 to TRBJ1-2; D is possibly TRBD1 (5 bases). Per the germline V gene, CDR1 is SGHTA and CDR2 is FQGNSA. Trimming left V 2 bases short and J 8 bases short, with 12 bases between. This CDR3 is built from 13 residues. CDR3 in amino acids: CASSLQGLGGYTF. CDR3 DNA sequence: TGTGCCAGCAGCTTACAGGGTTTGGGAGGCTACACCTTC.

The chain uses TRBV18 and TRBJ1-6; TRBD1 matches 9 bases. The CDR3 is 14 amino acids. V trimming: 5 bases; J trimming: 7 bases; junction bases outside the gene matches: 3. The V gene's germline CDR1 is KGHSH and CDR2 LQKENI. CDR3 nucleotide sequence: TGTGCCAGCTCAGGGACAGGGTCGAATTCACCCCTCCACTTT. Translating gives CASSGTGSNSPLHF.

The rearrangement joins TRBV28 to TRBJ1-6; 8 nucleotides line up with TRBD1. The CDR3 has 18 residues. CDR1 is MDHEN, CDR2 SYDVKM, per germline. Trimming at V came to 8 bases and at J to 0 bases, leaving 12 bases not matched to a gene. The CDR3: CASVGDRLTSSYNSPLHF. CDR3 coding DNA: TGTGCCAGCGTTGGGGACAGGCTGACGAGCTCCTATAATTCACCCCTCCACTTT.

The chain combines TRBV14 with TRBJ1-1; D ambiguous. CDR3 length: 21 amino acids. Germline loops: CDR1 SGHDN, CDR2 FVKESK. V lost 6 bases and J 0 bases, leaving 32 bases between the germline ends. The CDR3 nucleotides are TGTGCCAGCAGACAAAGGATAGGGAGAGTGGTCCCCTTAGACATGAACACTGAAGCTTTCTTT. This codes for CASRQRIGRVVPLDMNTEAFF.

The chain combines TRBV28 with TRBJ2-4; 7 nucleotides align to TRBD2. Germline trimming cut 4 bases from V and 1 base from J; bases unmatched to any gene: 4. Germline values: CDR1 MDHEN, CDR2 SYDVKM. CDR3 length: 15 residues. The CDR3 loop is CASSSGGTAKNIQYF. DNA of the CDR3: TGTGCCAGCAGTTCCGGGGGGACGGCCAAAAACATTCAGTACTTC.

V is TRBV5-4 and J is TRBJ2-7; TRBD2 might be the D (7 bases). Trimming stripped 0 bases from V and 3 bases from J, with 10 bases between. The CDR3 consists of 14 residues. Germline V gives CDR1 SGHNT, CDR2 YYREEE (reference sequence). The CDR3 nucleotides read TGTGCCAGCAGCTTGGACGGGGGGCTCTACGAGCAGTACTTC. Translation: CASSLDGGLYEQYF.

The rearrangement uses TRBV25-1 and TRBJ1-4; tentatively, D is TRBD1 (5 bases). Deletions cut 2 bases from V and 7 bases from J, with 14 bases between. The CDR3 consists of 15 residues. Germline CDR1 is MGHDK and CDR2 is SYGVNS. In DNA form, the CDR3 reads TGTGCCAGCAGTGAAAATGGACGAAGGGGTGAAAAACTGTTTTTT. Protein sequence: CASSENGRRGEKLFF.

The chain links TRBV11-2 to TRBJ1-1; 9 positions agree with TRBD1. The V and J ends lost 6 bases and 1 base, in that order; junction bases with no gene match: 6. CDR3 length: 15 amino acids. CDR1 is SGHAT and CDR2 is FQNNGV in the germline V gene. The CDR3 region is CASSRGQGTNTEAFF. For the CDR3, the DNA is TGTGCCAGCAGTCGGGGACAGGGCACGAACACTGAAGCTTTCTTT.

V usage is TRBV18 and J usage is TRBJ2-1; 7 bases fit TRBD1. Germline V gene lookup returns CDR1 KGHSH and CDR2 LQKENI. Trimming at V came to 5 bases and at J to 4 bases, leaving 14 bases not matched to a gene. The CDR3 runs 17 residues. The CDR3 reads CASSTRRGGQLYNEQFF. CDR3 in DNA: TGTGCCAGCTCAACCAGAAGAGGGGGACAGCTATACAATGAGCAGTTCTTC. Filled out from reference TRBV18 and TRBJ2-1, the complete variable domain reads NAGVMQNPRHLVRRRGQEARLRCSPMKGHSHVYWYRQLPEEGLKFMVYLQKENIIDESGMPKERFSAEFPKEGPSILRIQQVVRGDSAAYFCASSTRRGGQLYNEQFFGPGTRLTVL.

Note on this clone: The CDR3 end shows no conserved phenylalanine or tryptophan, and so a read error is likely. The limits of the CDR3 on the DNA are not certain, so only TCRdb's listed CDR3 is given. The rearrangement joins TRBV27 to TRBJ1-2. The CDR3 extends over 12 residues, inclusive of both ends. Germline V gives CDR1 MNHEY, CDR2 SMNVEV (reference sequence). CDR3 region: CASSLPGSSGVR.

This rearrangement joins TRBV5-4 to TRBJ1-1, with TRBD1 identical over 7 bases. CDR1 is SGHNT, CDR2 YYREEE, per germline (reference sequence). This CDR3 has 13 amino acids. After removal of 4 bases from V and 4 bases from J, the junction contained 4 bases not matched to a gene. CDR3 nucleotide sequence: TGTGCCAGCAGCCTGACAGGGTCCACTGAAGCTTTCTTT. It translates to CASSLTGSTEAFF.

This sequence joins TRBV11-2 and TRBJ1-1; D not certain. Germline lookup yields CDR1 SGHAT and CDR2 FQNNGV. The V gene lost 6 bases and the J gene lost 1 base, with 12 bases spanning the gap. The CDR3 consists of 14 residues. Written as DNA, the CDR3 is TGTGCCAGCAGACCCCGGGGTTGGAACACTGAAGCTTTCTTT. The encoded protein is CASRPRGWNTEAFF.